This passage covers 2 T cell receptor beta chains from one sample sequenced in a study of blood T cell repertoires in COVID-19. Repertoires were generated with immunoSEQ multiplex PCR, while TCRdb's copy carries only in-frame clones and drops some. This repertoire shows about 70,000 clones, more than 80% found once; its top ten account for approximately 5.5%. The material sequenced was peripheral blood. The origin of the receptors is a man older than 75 with acute or convalescent COVID-19.

The CDR3 here is CASSAGTGGPHSANTEAFF. CDR3 in DNA: TGTGCCAGCAGCGCCGGGACAGGGGGTCCTCATTCCGCGAACACTGAAGCTTTCTTT. The V call is TRBV5-4, the J call TRBJ1-1; 11 bases align to TRBD1. The CDR3 sequence is 19 residues long. V lost 4 bases and J lost 1; bases outside the gene matches: 15. Germline CDR1 SGHNT, CDR2 YYREEE (reference sequence). Full variable domain (remainder filled in from reference TRBV5-4 and TRBJ1-1): ETGVTQSPTHLIKTRGQQVTLRCSSQSGHNTVSWYQQALGQGPQFIFQYYREEENGRGNFPPRFSGLQFPNYSSELNVNALELDDSALYLCASSAGTGGPHSANTEAFFGQGTRLTVV.

The rearrangement uses TRBV2 and TRBJ1-1; TRBD1 is a possible D gene (5 bases). The CDR3 has 15 amino acids. The germline V gene encodes CDR1 SNHLY and CDR2 FYNNEI. The V end was cut by 1 base, the J end by 1 base, with 10 bases between. The CDR3 coding sequence is TGTGCCAGCAGTGAAGGCCAGGGAAGGAACACTGAAGCTTTCTTT. This sequence encodes CASSEGQGRNTEAFF.